This TCR beta chain came from a study of shared clonotypes between healthy human individuals. Whole-study results and caveats: Sampling covered blood only; tissue repertoires likely differ.

The CDR3 length is 15 residues. J gave up 10 bases and V 5 bases, and 11 bases lay outside the gene matches. Germline loops: CDR1 LNHDA, CDR2 SQIVND (reference sequence). Approximately 210 ng DNA, approximately 31,000 T cell genomes, went into each sorted-subset replicate PCR. Assay used: immunoSEQ multiplex PCR; TCRdb lists only in-frame clones, some missing. The table includes millions of clones, around 95% detected once. Of note for this clone: The antigen remains unidentified.

The clonotype originates from a man aged 18-30 years in good health. The chain combines TRBV19 with TRBJ2-4; 10 bases align to TRBD2. Sequencing was done on a sample of naive CD4+ T cells sorted from blood. Subset given: CD45RA+ positively selected. Here the CDR3 reads CASSRLAGDYPIQYF. The CDR3 region has the DNA TGTGCCAGTAGTCGACTAGCGGGCGATTACCCAATTCAGTACTTC.